Sequencing of this TCR beta chain was carried out in a study of TIL therapy for anti-PD-1-resistant metastatic lung cancer. Study results and caveats: The baseline peripheral repertoire was partially replaced by infused TIL clonotypes that later decayed.

Points on this clone: Its specificity is not known.

The libraries were made with immunoSEQ v3. Measured with immunoSEQ multiplex PCR; TCRdb has only the in-frame clones, and not every one. Of some 45,000 clones in the sample, approximately 86% were seen once. Per the germline V gene, CDR1 is WSHSY and CDR2 is SAAADI. With V trimmed by 8 bases and J by 4 bases, 10 bases remained unmatched. CDR3 length: 14 amino acids. As for time point: pre-treatment sample, taken before nivolumab and TIL therapy. Patients were adults with stage 4 NSCLC. The sequence came from a person aged 25 to 85 with non-small cell lung cancer. The sequenced sample was blood, obtained at baseline. V usage is TRBV10-2 and J usage is TRBJ2-7, with 8 positions matching TRBD2. The CDR3 spells CASLPGGAVYEQYF. The CDR3 DNA follows: TGCGCCAGCCTACCCGGGGGGGCGGTGTACGAGCAGTACTTC.